This T cell receptor beta chain is from a study of read filtering for tumor transcriptome and immune sequencing. Overall study context: The cohort had about 16 men and around 15 women aged roughly 47 to 90, mean roughly 71 years. RNA-seq yielded only about 85 to 1273 TCR reads, IR-seq about 3.5 to 10.27 million.

From 400 to 450 ng of RNA, a library with molecular barcoded alpha/delta and beta/gamma adaptors was made. A single record per CDR3 protein comes from TCRdb applying MiXCR to the reads. The sample lists about 130,000 distinct CDR3 sequences, roughly 13% seen once, with approximately 10% in the top ten. This clonotype came up a few times. A much larger clone lies one base from this, so it may be a read error. Looked up from germline, CDR1 is GTSNPN and CDR2 is SVGIG (reference sequence). The CDR3 has 11 amino acids. This chain uses TRBV30 with TRBJ2-1; a possible D gene is TRBD2 (6 bases). The material sequenced was a population of CD138-negative cells sorted from bone marrow. The sequence was obtained from a donor over 35 with multiple myeloma. The CDR3 DNA is TGTGACTGGAGTATGGGAAAAGCGGGCCTCTTC. Translation: CDWSMGKAGLF.